This paragraph covers one T cell receptor beta chain sequence. The antigen remains undetermined. The source of the sample is a study of CD8 T cells in ankylosing spondylitis. Germline V gene sequence: CDR1 SGHTA, CDR2 FQGNSA. The CDR3 is 16 residues long. The germline V and J ends were trimmed by 5 bases and 5 bases, with 19 bases remaining between them. Study-level findings and limits: There was reportedly significant enrichment of clones that were disease-linked in matched ankylosing spondylitis synovial fluid. Among TCR beta sequences, a motif of eight highly homologous variants appeared characteristic of ankylosing spondylitis blood. In the blood and synovial fluid of reactive arthritis, some motif variants had been previously reported.

5'-RACE, quantitative and with molecular barcodes, yielded the TCR beta libraries. TCRdb used MiXCR to reprocess the 5' RACE reads, holding one entry per CDR3 protein. The sample comprises 700,000 or so distinct CDR3 sequences, around 19% of which are singletons, and around a fifth rests with the top ten. Sample: blood, either unsorted or a sorted T cell fraction (not recorded which). The chain is built from TRBV7-2 and TRBJ2-1; D is possibly TRBD1 (5 bases). This TCR was sampled from a male donor with ankylosing spondylitis. The CDR3 bases are TGTGCCAGCAGCCTTGGACAAGGTCAGAAGAACAATGAGCAGTTCTTC. Translated, it gives CASSLGQGQKNNEQFF.